This T cell receptor (beta chain) appears in the sequencing data of a study of T cell responses to AZD1222 COVID-19 vaccine. Regarding this clone: Its antigen is currently unknown.

TCRdb's copy holds only in-frame clones and misses some; the assay was immunoSEQ multiplex PCR. This sample has 110,000 to 150,000 clones, with approximately 91% found just once. Overall study results and limits: The study sampled repertoires only after the peak T cell response.

The length of the CDR3 is 14 residues. V dropped 4 bases and J dropped 6; count of bases not matched to a gene: 5. CDR1 is KGHSH and CDR2 is LQKENI in the germline V gene. The V call is TRBV18, the J call TRBJ1-2; 10 bases line up with TRBD1. This TCR came from an adult who received the AZD1222 COVID-19 vaccine. Here the sequenced sample was peripheral blood, taken 28 days after the second AZD1222 dose. The CDR3 loop is CASSRDRGQHGYTF. DNA for the CDR3: TGTGCCAGCTCACGTGACAGGGGGCAACATGGCTACACCTTC.